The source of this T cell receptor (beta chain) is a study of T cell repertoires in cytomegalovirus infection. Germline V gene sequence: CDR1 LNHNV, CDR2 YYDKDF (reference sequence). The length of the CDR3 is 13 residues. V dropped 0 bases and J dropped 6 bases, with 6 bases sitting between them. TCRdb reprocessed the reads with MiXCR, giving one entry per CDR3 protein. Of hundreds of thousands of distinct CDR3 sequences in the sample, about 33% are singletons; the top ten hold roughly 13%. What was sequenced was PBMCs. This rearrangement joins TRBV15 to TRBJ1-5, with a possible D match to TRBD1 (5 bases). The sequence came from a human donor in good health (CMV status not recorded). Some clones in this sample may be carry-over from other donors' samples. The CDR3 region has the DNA TGTGCCACCAGCAGAGATGGGGGTCAGCCCCAGCATTTT. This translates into CATSRDGGQPQHF.